The source of this T cell receptor beta chain is a study of T cells expressing NK-cell markers. From the 5' RACE reads, TCRdb lists one entry per CDR3 protein and no DNA. In total, the table holds about 260,000 distinct CDR3 sequences. The CDR3 runs 14 residues. CDR1 is MGHDK and CDR2 is SYGVNS in the germline V gene. The V gene is TRBV25-1, the J gene TRBJ1-2; the TRBD1 assignment by TCRdb is unverifiable without DNA. The TCR comes from a woman between 18 and 69 years old in good health. What was sequenced was blood T cells: a sorted CD56 or NKG2C T cell subset, CD4+ or CD8+ T cells, or bulk PBMC T cells (not recorded which). The CDR3 loop is CASSLRQGAGGYTF.